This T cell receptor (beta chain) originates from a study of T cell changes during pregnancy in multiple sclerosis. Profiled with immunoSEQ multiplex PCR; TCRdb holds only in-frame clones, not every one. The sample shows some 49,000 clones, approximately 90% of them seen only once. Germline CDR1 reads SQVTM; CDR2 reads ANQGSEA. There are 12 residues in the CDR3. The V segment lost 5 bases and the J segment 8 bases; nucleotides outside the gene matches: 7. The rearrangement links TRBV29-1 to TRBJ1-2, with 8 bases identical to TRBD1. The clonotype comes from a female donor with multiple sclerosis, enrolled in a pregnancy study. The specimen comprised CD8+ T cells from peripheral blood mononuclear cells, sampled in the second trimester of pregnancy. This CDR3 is CSVPGGAEGYTF. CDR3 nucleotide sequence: TGCAGCGTTCCAGGGGGCGCGGAGGGCTACACCTTC. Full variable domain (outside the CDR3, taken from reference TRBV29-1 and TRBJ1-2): SAVISQKPSRDICQRGTSLTIQCQVDSQVTMMFWYRQQPGQSLTLIATANQGSEATYESGFVIDKFPISRPNLTFSTLTVSNMSPEDSSIYLCSVPGGAEGYTFGSGTRLTVV.